The clone carrying this T cell receptor (beta chain) turned up a few times. Its antigen is as yet unknown. Unique molecular identifiers were used in preparing the TCRbeta library. From the PCR reads, TCRdb called clonotypes with MiXCR, one entry per CDR3 protein. This table holds 130,000 or so distinct CDR3 sequences, 9.5% to 10% found once. V dropped 5 bases and J dropped 6 bases, with 20 bases sitting between them. CDR3 length: 14 residues. Germline V CDR1 and CDR2: SQVTM, ANQGSEA. These data belong to a study of T-cell reconstitution after alpha-beta-depleted transplantation in children. Study-wide findings and caveats: Expanded clones from the graft, numbering several hundred, reportedly supplied alpha-beta T cells about two months after transplant. After transplant, high TCRbeta diversity at day 60 in some patients arose from surviving recipient T cells and thymic progenitors.

Material: PBMCs, mostly from graft donor cells, obtained 180 days after TCRalphabeta/CD19-depleted stem cell transplant. The source is a girl in the first two years of life who had a stem cell transplant for combined immunodeficiency, so the T cells may come from the graft donor. The chain recombines TRBV29-1 with TRBJ2-7; D may be TRBD1 (6 bases). The CDR3 nucleotides read TGCAGCGTTTCCGACAGGCCCTTGGCCTTCGAGCAGTACTTC. This codes for CSVSDRPLAFEQYF.